Following are 32 T cell receptor beta chains from one sample sequenced in a study of human T cells and chemical hapten exposure. TCRdb recomputed calls from the RACE reads with MiXCR, one row per CDR3 protein. Among more than 95,000 distinct CDR3 sequences listed, 30% to 35% were seen once. Time point specified: patch test 3, about 24 weeks after DPC sensitization. As to treatment: therapeutic diphenylcyclopropenone sensitization with weekly scalp DPC. The sequencing here drew on whole blood, taken in connection with sensitization to the hapten diphenylcyclopropenone (DPC). Source of these receptors: a man between 40 and 49 years old with alopecia areata. Some clones in this sample may be carry-over from other donors' samples.

V usage is TRBV18 and J usage is TRBJ2-6; maybe TRBD1 (5 bases). Germline CDR1 KGHSH, CDR2 LQKENI. This CDR3 is 15 amino acids long. V shed 4 bases and J shed 0 bases, with 7 bases lying between them. The CDR3 is CASSLDSSGANVLTF. CDR3 DNA: TGTGCCAGCTCACTAGACAGCTCTGGGGCCAACGTCCTGACTTTC.

This clonotype turned up a few times. The V and J genes are TRBV5-5 and TRBJ1-1; 8 bases line up with TRBD1. Germline CDR1 and CDR2: SGHKS and YYEKEE (reference sequence). This CDR3 region has 17 residues. The V segment lost 0 bases and the J segment 1 base; nucleotides outside the gene matches: 8. The CDR3 nucleotides read TGTGCCAGCAGCTTGGTGGTGTTCGGGACAGGGAACACTGAAGCTTTCTTT. As protein: CASSLVVFGTGNTEAFF.

The chain has TRBV28 and TRBJ2-7; D is uncertain. This CDR3 contains 13 residues. Trimming shortened V by 3 bases and J by 0 bases, and 6 bases separated the two germline ends. Germline V CDR1 and CDR2: MDHEN, SYDVKM. CDR3 nucleotides: TGTGCCAGCAGTTTGAGTATCTCCTACGAGCAGTACTTC. It codes for CASSLSISYEQYF. The full variable domain, with the rest looked up from reference TRBV28 and TRBJ2-7, is DVKVTQSSRYLVKRTGEKVFLECVQDMDHENMFWYRQDPGLGLRLIYFSYDVKMKEKGDIPEGYSVSREKKERFSLILESASTNQTSMYLCASSLSISYEQYFGPGTRLTVT.

V usage is TRBV7-2 and J usage is TRBJ2-5; no firm D call. Trimming took 1 base from V and 0 from J, leaving 9 bases between them. Germline-derived CDR1 and CDR2 are SGHTA and FQGNSA. The CDR3 sequence is 15 residues long. CDR3 nucleotide sequence: TGTGCCAGCAGCTTAGGTCCACACTACCAAGAGACCCAGTACTTC. Protein product: CASSLGPHYQETQYF.

J is TRBJ1-1 and V is TRBV5-1; 10 bases map to TRBD1. V dropped 4 bases and J dropped 1; count of bases not matched to a gene: 7. This CDR3 has 16 amino acids. Germline V lookup: CDR1 SGHRS, CDR2 YFSETQ. CDR3 nucleotides: TGCGCCAGCAGCCTACAGACAGGGGGCAGGAACACTGAAGCTTTCTTT. This encodes CASSLQTGGRNTEAFF.

This chain connects TRBV4-3 to TRBJ2-1; D possibly uses TRBD1 or TRBD2 (8 bases each). In germline, CDR1 is LGHNA, CDR2 YSLEER. V shed 1 base and J shed 4 bases, with 26 bases lying between them. This CDR3 contains 20 residues. CDR3 in amino acids: CASSQASGIAGQVRYNEQFF. The CDR3 DNA is TGCGCCAGCAGCCAAGCCTCAGGAATAGCGGGACAGGTCAGGTACAATGAGCAGTTCTTC.

In this sample, this clonotype turned up a few times. The chain carries TRBV7-9 and TRBJ1-5; D gene unclear. The germline V gene encodes CDR1 SEHNR and CDR2 FQNEAQ (reference sequence). The CDR3 runs 16 residues. V lost 1 base, J lost 1 base, and 11 bases lay in between. The chain's CDR3 is CASSLGTRGSNQPQHF. The CDR3 nucleotides are TGTGCCAGCAGCTTAGGGACGAGAGGGAGCAATCAGCCCCAGCATTTT.

In its sample, this clonotype was seen a few times. CDR3 DNA: TGTGCCAGCAGCACACGGACACTCTACACTGAAGCTTTCTTT. Residues: CASSTRTLYTEAFF. The chain employs TRBV13 and TRBJ1-1; D is possibly TRBD1 (5 bases). V was clipped by 5 bases and J by 3 bases, with 13 bases between them. This CDR3 has 14 residues. Germline-derived CDR1 and CDR2 are PRHDT and FYEKMQ (reference sequence).

Only a few counts were recorded for this clonotype. This rearrangement joins TRBV19 to TRBJ1-6; D is uncertain. Germline loops: CDR1 LNHDA, CDR2 SQIVND (reference sequence). The length of the CDR3 is 15 residues. V was shortened by 6 bases and J by 7 bases, with 16 bases between the two germline ends. The chain's CDR3 is CASSLRPLGNSPLHF. The CDR3 DNA reads TGTGCCAGTAGCCTAAGGCCGTTGGGGAATTCACCCCTCCACTTT.

The genes are TRBV7-2 and TRBJ1-6; 8 bases fit TRBD1. Germline V gives CDR1 SGHTA, CDR2 FQGNSA. V shed 5 bases and J 9 bases; nucleotides not matched to a gene: 9. The length of the CDR3 is 15 residues. The CDR3 coding sequence is TGTGCCAGCAGCCGACCCGACAGGGGCCGTTCACCCCTCCACTTT. It yields the protein CASSRPDRGRSPLHF.

This clonotype was recorded once. The chain carries TRBV7-6 and TRBJ2-1, with 7 nucleotides matching TRBD2. J was trimmed by 5 bases and V by 5 bases; bases with no gene match: 15. The CDR3 runs 17 residues. Germline CDR1 reads SGHVS; CDR2 reads FNYEAQ. The CDR3 is CASSPQVGREVNNEQFF. For the CDR3, the DNA is TGTGCCAGCAGCCCTCAAGTGGGTCGGGAGGTCAACAATGAGCAGTTCTTC. Based on the CDR3 plus reference TRBV7-6 and TRBJ2-1, the full variable domain is GAGVSQSPRYKVTKRGQDVALRCDPISGHVSLYWYRQALGQGPEFLTYFNYEAQQDKSGLPNDRFSAERPEGSISTLTIQRTEQRDSAMYRCASSPQVGREVNNEQFFGPGTRLTVL.

This clonotype has only a few counts. This chain uses TRBV6-2 or TRBV6-3 with TRBJ2-3; the D is unclear. Trimming took off 10 bases at V and 3 bases at J, with 17 bases between the two ends. This CDR3 is built from 14 residues. The germline V gene encodes CDR1 MNHEY and CDR2 SVGEGT. The CDR3 DNA is TGTGCCACCGCAATGATGACGGCGACAGATACGCAGTATTTT. Protein sequence: CATAMMTATDTQYF.

In this sample, this clonotype turned up a few times. V is TRBV18 and J is TRBJ2-1; 7 positions agree with TRBD1. This CDR3 contains 14 residues. The V segment lost 5 bases and the J segment 7 bases; nucleotides outside the gene matches: 8. The germline V gene encodes CDR1 KGHSH and CDR2 LQKENI. The CDR3 here is CASSMGQTANEQFF. CDR3 bases: TGTGCCAGCTCAATGGGACAGACCGCGAATGAGCAGTTCTTC. Full variable domain (remainder filled in from reference TRBV18 and TRBJ2-1): NAGVMQNPRHLVRRRGQEARLRCSPMKGHSHVYWYRQLPEEGLKFMVYLQKENIIDESGMPKERFSAEFPKEGPSILRIQQVVRGDSAAYFCASSMGQTANEQFFGPGTRLTVL.

The gene calls are TRBV6-1 and TRBJ1-6; D is uncertain. The V gene lost 1 base and the J gene lost 0 bases, with 7 bases spanning the gap. Germline V gene sequence: CDR1 MNHNS, CDR2 SASEGT. The CDR3 extends over 16 amino acids. This CDR3 is CASSEGEGSYNSPLHF. The DNA for the CDR3 is TGTGCCAGCAGTGAAGGCGAGGGCTCCTATAATTCACCCCTCCACTTT.

This clonotype was seen a few times. Here the CDR3 reads CASSGVDRTYEQYV. CDR3 nucleotide sequence: TGTGCCAGCAGTGGGGTCGATAGGACCTACGAGCAGTACGTC. The chain couples TRBV2 to TRBJ2-7; D gene uncertain. Germline V CDR1 and CDR2: SNHLY, FYNNEI. Trimming pared 4 bases from V and 2 bases from J, leaving 12 bases between. The CDR3 is made up of 14 amino acids.

The table lists this clonotype with a few counts. The V and J genes are TRBV3-1 and TRBJ1-3; D gene ambiguous. V shed 2 bases and J shed 4 bases, with 3 bases lying between them. This CDR3 spans 12 amino acids. In germline, CDR1 is LGHDT, CDR2 YNNKEL (reference sequence). CDR3 coding DNA: TGTGCCAGCAGCCAACAGGGAAACACCATATATTTT. Translated, it gives CASSQQGNTIYF.

This clonotype turned up a few times. The rearrangement uses TRBV7-8 and TRBJ1-1; D remains unclear. The CDR3 sequence is 14 residues long. Trimming stripped 0 bases from V and 2 bases from J, with 7 bases between. Germline-derived CDR1 and CDR2 are SGHVS and FQNEAQ. The CDR3 region is CASSLAVYNTEAFF. In DNA form, the CDR3 reads TGTGCCAGCAGCTTAGCAGTCTACAACACTGAAGCTTTCTTT.

The rearrangement uses TRBV9 and TRBJ1-6, with 8 bases matching TRBD1. The CDR3 covers 15 residues. V dropped 4 bases and J dropped 9; count of bases not matched to a gene: 9. The V gene's germline CDR1 is SGDLS and CDR2 YYNGEE. The CDR3 region is CASSPRQGNSSPLHF. The CDR3 DNA sequence: TGTGCCAGCAGCCCCAGACAGGGGAATAGTTCACCCCTCCACTTT.

The chain joins TRBV20-1 to TRBJ2-3; TRBD2 matches at 9 bases. Trimming cost V 6 bases and J 0 bases; bases outside gene matches: 4. The CDR3 length is 14 residues. Looked up from germline, CDR1 is DFQATT and CDR2 is SNEGSKA (reference sequence). This CDR3 is CSASTSGSTDTQYF. In DNA, the CDR3 is TGCAGTGCCAGTACTAGCGGGAGCACAGATACGCAGTATTTT.

The rearrangement uses TRBV20-1 and TRBJ2-1; maybe TRBD2 (5 bases). The CDR3 has 13 residues. V gave up 4 bases and J gave up 2 bases, with 9 bases separating them. Per germline, CDR1 DFQATT and CDR2 SNEGSKA (reference sequence). Here the CDR3 reads CSAKISAYNEQFF. In DNA, the CDR3 is TGCAGTGCTAAAATTAGCGCCTACAATGAGCAGTTCTTC.

V usage is TRBV7-9 and J usage is TRBJ2-3; D call uncertain. V dropped 2 bases and J dropped 1 base, with 10 bases sitting between them. The CDR3 length is 15 residues. Germline-derived CDR1 and CDR2 are SEHNR and FQNEAQ (reference sequence). The CDR3 DNA is TGTGCCAGCAGCTTAAATGATGGCCGCACAGATACGCAGTATTTT. It translates to CASSLNDGRTDTQYF.

The chain carries TRBV20-1 and TRBJ1-1; D may be TRBD1 (6 bases). Germline CDR1 is DFQATT and CDR2 is SNEGSKA (reference sequence). The CDR3 contains 13 residues. Trimming took 6 bases from V and 3 from J, leaving 14 bases between them. The CDR3 reads CSAPWGAHTEAFF. In DNA, the CDR3 is TGCAGTGCCCCCTGGGGGGCTCACACTGAAGCTTTCTTT.

The V gene is TRBV7-9, the J gene TRBJ2-7; a weak D match, TRBD2 (6 bases). The V gene's germline CDR1 is SEHNR and CDR2 FQNEAQ (reference sequence). This CDR3 region has 13 residues. The germline V and J ends were trimmed by 2 bases and 3 bases, with 8 bases remaining between them. The DNA for the CDR3 is TGTGCCAGCAGCTTAATGACTAGCTACGAGCAGTACGTC. As protein: CASSLMTSYEQYV.

The chain has TRBV15 and TRBJ1-6; no clear D. Germline V gene sequence: CDR1 LNHNV, CDR2 YYDKDF (reference sequence). The length of the CDR3 is 13 residues. V was cut by 0 bases and J by 9 bases, with 6 bases left in between. The CDR3 nucleotides read TGTGCCACCAGCAGAGATCGGGGTTCACCCCTCCACTTT. Protein: CATSRDRGSPLHF.

The genes are TRBV11-3 and TRBJ2-3; D possibly corresponds to TRBD2 (5 bases). The germline V gene has CDR1 SGHNT and CDR2 YENEEA. Trimming removed 3 bases from V and 0 bases from J, with 13 bases in between. The CDR3 is 16 amino acids. The DNA of the CDR3 is TGTGCCAGCAGCTTTGCTAGCTTCCTTAGCACAGATACGCAGTATTTT. As protein: CASSFASFLSTDTQYF. Variable domain in full (rest from reference TRBV11-3 and TRBJ2-3): EAGVVQSPRYKIIEKKQPVAFWCNPISGHNTLYWYLQNLGQGPELLIRYENEEAVDDSQLPKDRFSAERLKGVDSTLKIQPAELGDSAVYLCASSFASFLSTDTQYFGPGTRLTVL.

This clonotype came up a few times. The chain is built from TRBV2 and TRBJ2-7; the D is unclear. The germline V gene has CDR1 SNHLY and CDR2 FYNNEI. The CDR3 sequence is 11 residues long. The ends were cut back, 3 bases at V and 5 bases at J, with 5 bases in the middle. The DNA of the CDR3 is TGTGCCAGCAGTGAGGTGAACGAGCAGTACGTC. Translating it yields CASSEVNEQYV.

This chain uses TRBV5-1 with TRBJ1-5, with 9 bases that match TRBD1. This CDR3 contains 15 residues. The V gene end was trimmed by 2 bases and the J gene end by 3 bases; junction bases not matched to a gene: 3. Germline loops: CDR1 SGHRS, CDR2 YFSETQ. The CDR3 region is CASSLQGADNQPQHF. CDR3 nucleotide sequence: TGCGCCAGCAGCTTACAGGGGGCTGACAATCAGCCCCAGCATTTT.

This clonotype has a handful of counts. J is TRBJ1-2 and V is TRBV29-1, with 8 bases fitting TRBD1. CDR1 and CDR2 from the germline V gene are SQVTM and ANQGSEA. V trimming: 7 bases; J trimming: 6 bases; junction bases outside the gene matches: 10. There are 13 residues in the CDR3. DNA for the CDR3: TGCAGCGCCGGTTCGTCGGGACAGGATGGCTACACCTTC. It translates to CSAGSSGQDGYTF.

The genes are TRBV24-1 and TRBJ1-5; weak D call: TRBD1 (6 bases). Germline V gene data show CDR1 as KGHDR and CDR2 as SFDVKD. The CDR3 has 13 amino acids. Trimming removed 6 bases at V and 3 bases at J, with 8 bases between. CDR3 coding DNA: TGTGCCACCAGTTCAGGGGCCAATCAGCCCCAGCATTTT. Translated: CATSSGANQPQHF.

This clonotype came up a few times. The genes are TRBV4-3 and TRBJ1-1; D not certain. V dropped 0 bases and J dropped 4 bases, with 6 bases sitting between them. This CDR3 is 13 amino acids long. Germline CDR1 LGHNA, CDR2 YSLEER. The CDR3 DNA reads as TGCGCCAGCAGCCAAGATTCGGTCACTGAAGCTTTCTTT. This sequence encodes CASSQDSVTEAFF.

V is TRBV4-1 and J is TRBJ2-3, with 8 bases fitting TRBD1. CDR3 length: 14 residues. Germline lookup yields CDR1 MGHRA and CDR2 YSYEKL. The ends lost 1 base at V and 5 bases at J; junction bases unmatched: 2. Here the CDR3 DNA reads TGCGCCAGCAGCCAAGGCAGGGGGCAAGATACGCAGTATTTT. It encodes CASSQGRGQDTQYF.

This clonotype was counted ten times or more. CDR3 DNA sequence: TGTGCCAGCCATGCAGGGACGAACACCGGGGAGCTGTTTTTT. Amino acid sequence: CASHAGTNTGELFF. The genes are TRBV6-5 and TRBJ2-2, with D maybe TRBD1 (5 bases). The CDR3 covers 14 residues. In germline, CDR1 is MNHEY, CDR2 SVGAGI. Trimming shortened V by 8 bases and J by 0 bases, and 10 bases separated the two germline ends.